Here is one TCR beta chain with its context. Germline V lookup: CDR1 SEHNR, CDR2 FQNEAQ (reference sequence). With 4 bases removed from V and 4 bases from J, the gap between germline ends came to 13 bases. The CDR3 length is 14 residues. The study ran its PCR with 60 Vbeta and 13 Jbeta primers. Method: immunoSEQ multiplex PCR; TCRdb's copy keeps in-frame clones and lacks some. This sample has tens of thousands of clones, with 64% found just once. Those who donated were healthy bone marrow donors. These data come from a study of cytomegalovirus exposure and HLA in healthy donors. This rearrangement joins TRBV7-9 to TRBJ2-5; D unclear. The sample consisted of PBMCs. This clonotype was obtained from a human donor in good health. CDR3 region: CASSSDPTRETQYF. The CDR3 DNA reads TGTGCCAGCAGCTCCGATCCCACAAGAGAGACCCAGTACTTC.